This TCR beta chain originates from a study of T cell responses to AZD1222 COVID-19 vaccine. Findings of the study overall: The breadth and depth of Spike-specific TCRs increased once two AZD1222 doses had been given. It was only six AZD1222 recipients who were seropositive at baseline. Donors in the cohort were predominantly white British and more often female, and clonal diversity was possibly underestimated.

The sample holds one count of this clone. The antigen remains unidentified. TCRdb keeps only in-frame clones here, not all; method: immunoSEQ multiplex PCR. This repertoire shows about 39,000 clones, about 91% found once; its top ten account for roughly 25%. Trimming left V 1 base short and J 0 bases short, with 9 bases between. Per the germline V gene, CDR1 is LGHDT and CDR2 is YNNKEL (reference sequence). The CDR3 is 16 amino acids. The sample in question was peripheral blood, obtained 28 days after the second AZD1222 dose. The rearrangement joins TRBV3-1 (or the pseudogene TRBV3-2) to TRBJ2-2; D uncertain. The sequence was collected from an adult who received the AZD1222 COVID-19 vaccine. CDR3: CASSQAPRPNTGELFF. The CDR3, as DNA: TGTGCCAGCAGCCAAGCGCCCAGACCGAACACCGGGGAGCTGTTTTTT.